What follows describes a single T cell receptor (beta chain). Antigen unknown. The sample comes from a study of PD-1 blockade in classical Hodgkin lymphoma. Data came from immunoSEQ multiplex PCR; TCRdb stores just in-frame clones and leaves some out. The sample records 43,000 or so clones, just under 80% being singletons. Indicated time point: cycle 4 day 1 (C4D1), after more than 5 weeks of nivolumab. Each patient experienced a relapse that followed autologous stem cell transplantation, and brentuximab vedotin exposure varied. V gave up 1 base and J gave up 2 bases, with 8 bases separating them. In germline, CDR1 is SGHTA, CDR2 FQGNSA. The CDR3 extends over 14 amino acids. Study-wide results and limits: Compared with baseline, CD4+ but not CD8+ TCR diversity had risen significantly by C4D1.

Sequences were derived from peripheral blood mononuclear cells (PBMCs), sampled before the fourth cycle of nivolumab. This sequence was found in a human donor with classical Hodgkin lymphoma. The chain employs TRBV7-2 and TRBJ1-1; D perhaps matches TRBD1 (5 bases). DNA of the CDR3: TGTGCCAGCAGCTTAGGGCAGGGCAACACTGAAGCTTTCTTT. It codes for CASSLGQGNTEAFF.